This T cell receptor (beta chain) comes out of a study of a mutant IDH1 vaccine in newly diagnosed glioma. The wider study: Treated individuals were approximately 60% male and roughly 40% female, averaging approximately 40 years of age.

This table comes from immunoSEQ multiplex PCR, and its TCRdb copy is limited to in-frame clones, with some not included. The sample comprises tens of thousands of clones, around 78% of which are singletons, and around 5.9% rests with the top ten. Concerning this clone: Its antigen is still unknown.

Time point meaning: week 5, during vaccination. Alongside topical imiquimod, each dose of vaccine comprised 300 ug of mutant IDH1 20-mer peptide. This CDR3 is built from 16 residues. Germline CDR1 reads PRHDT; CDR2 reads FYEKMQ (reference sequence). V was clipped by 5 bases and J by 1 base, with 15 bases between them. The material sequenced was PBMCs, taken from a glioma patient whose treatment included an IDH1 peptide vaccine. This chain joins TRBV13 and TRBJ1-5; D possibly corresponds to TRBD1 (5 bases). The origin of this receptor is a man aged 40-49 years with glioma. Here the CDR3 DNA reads TGTGCCAGCAGCCAATGGGCAGGGATGAGCAATCAGCCCCAGCATTTT. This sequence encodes CASSQWAGMSNQPQHF.